A selection of T cell receptor beta chains follows, all from one sample in a study of cytomegalovirus exposure and HLA in healthy donors. Sequencing was performed with immunoSEQ multiplex PCR; in TCRdb, only in-frame clones are kept and a portion is missing. The sample lists about 220,000 clones, around 90% occurring once. The sample was PBMCs. These receptors were obtained from a woman aged 18-29 years in good health and CMV-seronegative. CDR3s include the opening cysteine and the closing phenylalanine or tryptophan. Fields, in order: CDR3 protein, CDR3 DNA, J gene, D gene, clone size, V gene. D genes are given only for firm matches. Not every row has a clone size; where given, it reads once, few, many or a size class.

CASSSSGGRAGYEQYF,NA,TRBJ2-7,NA,NA,TRBV6-5
CASSSSLGGNEQFF,TGTGCCAGCAGCAGTTCGTTGGGGGGCAATGAGCAGTTCTTC,TRBJ2-1,NA,NA,TRBV7-7
CASSSQGSYEQYF,TGTGCCAGCAGCTCACAGGGTTCCTACGAGCAGTACTTC,TRBJ2-7,NA,NA,TRBV7-9
CASSLSQGGGYTF,TGTGCCAGCAGCTTAAGCCAGGGTGGGGGCTACACCTTC,TRBJ1-2,NA,NA,TRBV11-2
CASRRRDREFVEQYF,TGTGCCAGCAGGCGTAGGGACAGGGAATTTGTAGAGCAGTACTTC,TRBJ2-7,TRBD1,once,TRBV5-6
CASSQQTGPNEKLFF,TGTGCCAGCAGTCAACAGACAGGACCTAATGAAAAACTGTTTTTT,TRBJ1-4,NA,NA,TRBV6-6
CSVEGTRGGDTQYF,TGCAGCGTTGAAGGCACTAGGGGGGGGGATACGCAGTATTTT,TRBJ2-3,NA,NA,TRBV29-1
CASSWGQITDTQYF,TGTGCCAGCAGCTGGGGACAGATCACAGATACGCAGTATTTT,TRBJ2-3,TRBD1,NA,TRBV28
CASSSLAGAADTQYF,TGTGCCAGCAGTAGCTTAGCGGGAGCGGCAGATACGCAGTATTTT,TRBJ2-3,TRBD2,once,TRBV2
CASSGQTGLNTGELFF,TGTGCCAGCTCAGGGCAAACAGGGTTGAACACCGGGGAGCTGTTTTTT,TRBJ2-2,NA,NA,TRBV18
CARIDRSGELFF,TGTGCCAGGATCGACCGGAGCGGGGAGCTGTTTTTT,TRBJ2-2,NA,NA,TRBV6-7
CATSRARDTEAFF,TGTGCCACCTCGCGCGCGCGGGACACTGAAGCTTTCTTT,TRBJ1-1,NA,NA,TRBV6-5
CASSFGATGVTDTQYF,TGTGCCAGCAGTTTTGGGGCTACGGGAGTGACAGATACGCAGTATTTT,TRBJ2-3,NA,NA,TRBV28
CAWSVEIQSHF,TGTGCCTGGAGTGTGGAGATTCAAAGTCACTTC,TRBJ1-2,NA,NA,TRBV30
CASSLGTSSEEQFF,TGTGCCAGCAGCTTAGGGACTAGCTCAGAGGAGCAGTTCTTC,TRBJ2-1,TRBD2,NA,TRBV13
CASSWRGLGGDGYTF,TGCGCCAGCAGCTGGAGGGGACTGGGAGGGGACGGCTACACCTTC,TRBJ1-2,NA,few,TRBV5-1
CASSPTPAGFGVDGYTF,TGTGCCAGCAGCCCGACTCCCGCAGGGTTCGGCGTCGACGGCTACACCTTC,TRBJ1-2,NA,NA,TRBV7-8
CASSEARGSQPQHF,TGTGCCAGCAGTGAAGCGCGGGGGAGTCAGCCCCAGCATTTT,TRBJ1-5,NA,NA,TRBV6-1
CASSLAVGRTEAFF,TGCGCCAGCAGCTTGGCAGTTGGTCGCACTGAAGCTTTCTTT,TRBJ1-1,NA,NA,TRBV5-1
CASILRGGNTEAFF,TGTGCCAGCATTTTGAGGGGGGGGAACACTGAAGCTTTCTTT,TRBJ1-1,NA,NA,TRBV6-5
CASRLLNTEAFF,TGTGCCAGCAGACTACTGAACACTGAAGCTTTCTTT,TRBJ1-1,NA,NA,TRBV25-1
CASSEAILAASTDTQYF,TGTGCCAGCAGTGAAGCAATACTAGCGGCAAGCACAGATACGCAGTATTTT,TRBJ2-3,TRBD2,NA,TRBV6-1
CASSFDNQGSAEAFF,TGTGCCAGCAGCTTCGACAATCAGGGGAGCGCTGAAGCTTTCTTT,TRBJ1-1,NA,NA,TRBV7-3
CASSVGPLAGENIQYF,TGTGCCAGCAGCGTAGGTCCCCTAGCGGGGGAAAACATTCAGTACTTC,TRBJ2-4,TRBD2,NA,TRBV9
CASRSPGLYTEAFF,TGTGCCAGCAGATCACCAGGGTTATACACTGAAGCTTTCTTT,TRBJ1-1,NA,NA,TRBV7-2
CAGVRGDYNSPLHF,TGTGCCGGAGTGCGGGGCGACTATAATTCACCCCTCCACTTT,TRBJ1-6,NA,NA,TRBV6-1